The 17 T cell receptor beta chains below come from one sample, sequenced in a study of blood T cell repertoires in COVID-19. The method was immunoSEQ multiplex PCR; TCRdb's version includes in-frame clones alone and lacks a portion of them. The sample lists 310,000 or so clones, roughly 84% occurring once. Sequenced sample: peripheral blood. These receptor sequences come from a man between 45 and 60 years old with active or convalescent COVID-19.

The rearrangement uses TRBV28 and TRBJ1-6, with D possibly TRBD1 on 5 matching bases. This CDR3 is 17 amino acids long. Germline CDR1 is MDHEN and CDR2 is SYDVKM. V dropped 5 bases and J dropped 6 bases, with 20 bases sitting between them. CDR3 sequence (DNA): TGTGCCAGCAGTCCCCATCGGGCAGGGATCGGTAATTCACCCCTCCACTTT. Protein product: CASSPHRAGIGNSPLHF.

J is TRBJ1-5 and V is TRBV6-2 or TRBV6-3, with unresolved D. This CDR3 is built from 13 residues. CDR1 and CDR2 from the germline V gene are MNHEY and SVGEGT. Trimming shortened V by 5 bases and J by 0 bases, and 5 bases separated the two germline ends. The CDR3 bases are TGTGCCAGCAGTACAGCTAGCAATCAGCCCCAGCATTTT. It codes for CASSTASNQPQHF.

V is TRBV28 and J is TRBJ2-7; 12 nucleotides agree with TRBD1. The V gene's germline CDR1 is MDHEN and CDR2 SYDVKM. The CDR3 contains 16 residues. The trim removed 5 bases at V and 3 bases at J, leaving 8 bases unmatched. The CDR3 DNA reads as TGTGCCAGCAGTCCCCCGGGACAGGGGGCGGGCTACGAGCAGTACTTC. This sequence encodes CASSPPGQGAGYEQYF. The variable domain in full, with the rest retrieved from reference TRBV28 and TRBJ2-7, is DVKVTQSSRYLVKRTGEKVFLECVQDMDHENMFWYRQDPGLGLRLIYFSYDVKMKEKGDIPEGYSVSREKKERFSLILESASTNQTSMYLCASSPPGQGAGYEQYFGPGTRLTVT.

The V gene is TRBV6-5, the J gene TRBJ2-7; TRBD1 agrees at 11 bases. The ends lost 2 bases at V and 4 bases at J; junction bases unmatched: 4. This CDR3 is 15 amino acids long. The germline V gene has CDR1 MNHEY and CDR2 SVGAGI. DNA for the CDR3: TGTGCCAGCAGTTACCTCCGGGACAGGGGGTACGAGCAGTACTTC. Protein: CASSYLRDRGYEQYF.

This clone was observed a few times. The V call is TRBV28, the J call TRBJ2-5, with 10 bases lining up with TRBD1. Germline CDR1 and CDR2: MDHEN and SYDVKM. The CDR3 spans 19 residues. With 6 bases clipped from V and 5 bases from J, the junction kept 21 bases outside the gene matches. The CDR3 DNA reads TGTGCCAGCAGAACCCCAGGACAGGGGGGGAATTGGGGTTTCGAGACCCAGTACTTC. Encoded protein: CASRTPGQGGNWGFETQYF. The full variable domain, completed using reference TRBV28 and TRBJ2-5, is DVKVTQSSRYLVKRTGEKVFLECVQDMDHENMFWYRQDPGLGLRLIYFSYDVKMKEKGDIPEGYSVSREKKERFSLILESASTNQTSMYLCASRTPGQGGNWGFETQYFGPGTRLLVL.

The chain recombines TRBV18 with TRBJ2-5; perhaps TRBD2 as D (6 bases). CDR3 size: 12 residues. CDR1 is KGHSH and CDR2 is LQKENI in the germline V gene. Between the trimmed V and J ends, which lost 6 bases and 7 bases, there was a span of 12 bases. The CDR3 DNA is TGTGCCAGCTCGCCTTACGGGGGGACCCAGTACTTC. Residues: CASSPYGGTQYF.

This chain joins TRBV7-2 and TRBJ2-4; D is ambiguous. The V end lost 5 bases, the J end lost 4 bases, and 15 bases lay between the germline ends. The CDR3 sequence is 15 residues long. Germline values: CDR1 SGHTA, CDR2 FQGNSA. The CDR3 reads CASSPSIEPKNIQYF. In nucleotides, the CDR3 is TGTGCCAGCAGCCCATCCATAGAACCGAAAAACATTCAGTACTTC.

This chain joins TRBV4-2 and TRBJ2-2; D is unclear. V was pared by 0 bases and J by 1 base, with 9 bases between. Germline lookup yields CDR1 LGHNA and CDR2 YNFKEQ. This CDR3 contains 16 residues. The CDR3 spells CASSQDVGENTGELFF. In DNA form, the CDR3 reads TGTGCCAGCAGCCAAGATGTAGGAGAGAACACCGGGGAGCTGTTTTTT.

This clone was counted once. The chain employs TRBV2 and TRBJ2-7, with D possibly TRBD1 on 5 matching bases. V lost 3 bases and J 0 bases, leaving 9 bases between the germline ends. Germline CDR1 reads SNHLY; CDR2 reads FYNNEI. The CDR3 sequence is 14 residues long. As DNA, the CDR3 is TGTGCCAGCAGTGACAGGGCCAACTCCTACGAGCAGTACTTC. This translates into CASSDRANSYEQYF.

There are a few counts of this clone. The V and J genes are TRBV19 and TRBJ1-5; D call uncertain. With 2 bases removed from V and 12 bases from J, the gap between germline ends came to 14 bases. The CDR3 totals 13 residues. Germline assignment: CDR1 LNHDA and CDR2 SQIVND (reference sequence). The chain's CDR3 is CASSIPGRVFQHF. The CDR3 DNA reads as TGTGCCAGTAGTATACCGGGGAGGGTCTTCCAGCATTTT.

This chain connects TRBV15 to TRBJ2-7, with D possibly matching TRBD2 (5 bases). Germline lookup yields CDR1 LNHNV and CDR2 YYDKDF (reference sequence). Trimming stripped 1 base from V and 7 bases from J, with 11 bases between. The length of the CDR3 is 13 residues. The CDR3 sequence: CATSRGGGLEQYF. For the CDR3, the DNA is TGTGCCACCAGCAGAGGAGGAGGTTTGGAGCAGTACTTC.

The rearrangement uses TRBV30 and TRBJ1-1, with a weak D call TRBD1 (6 bases). CDR1 is GTSNPN, CDR2 SVGIG, per germline (reference sequence). V shed 2 bases and J shed 5 bases, with 12 bases lying between them. The CDR3 has 13 residues. DNA of the CDR3: TGTGCCTGGAGTTATTTCCAGGGGACTGAAGCTTTCTTT. Protein: CAWSYFQGTEAFF.

The chain employs TRBV19 and TRBJ2-5; 9 bases line up with TRBD1. Trimming at V came to 6 bases and at J to 7 bases, leaving 30 bases not matched to a gene. The germline CDR1 and CDR2 sequences are LNHDA and SQIVND (reference sequence). This CDR3 is built from 21 residues. The CDR3 protein is CASSPGPHTGTGLLPLGTQYF. The CDR3 DNA sequence: TGTGCCAGTAGCCCTGGTCCCCACACAGGGACAGGGTTACTTCCTCTGGGGACCCAGTACTTC.

The genes are TRBV7-2 and TRBJ1-1; tentative D call: TRBD1 (6 bases). Trimming removed 0 bases at V and 0 bases at J, with 11 bases between. Per the germline V gene, CDR1 is SGHTA and CDR2 is FQGNSA. This CDR3 is built from 16 residues. For the CDR3, the DNA is TGTGCCAGCAGCTTAGCGGGGGCAGAAATGAACACTGAAGCTTTCTTT. Translating it yields CASSLAGAEMNTEAFF.

The chain couples TRBV27 to TRBJ2-6; 12 nucleotides match TRBD2. Germline V CDR1 and CDR2: MNHEY, SMNVEV (reference sequence). Germline trimming cut 8 bases from V and 4 bases from J; bases unmatched to any gene: 15. This CDR3 has 19 amino acids. This CDR3 is CASRSILTSGRGGANVLTF. The CDR3 region has the DNA TGTGCCAGCCGGTCCATACTGACTAGCGGGAGAGGAGGGGCCAACGTCCTGACTTTC.

Regarding this clone: Other nucleotide sequences in the sample specify the same CDR3. V is TRBV19 and J is TRBJ2-7; 11 nucleotides align to TRBD1. V lost 5 bases and J lost 3; bases outside the gene matches: 3. CDR1 is LNHDA, CDR2 SQIVND, per germline (reference sequence). The CDR3 has 14 residues. The CDR3: CASSPGTGGYEQYF. The CDR3 DNA follows: TGTGCCAGTAGTCCCGGGACAGGGGGCTACGAGCAGTACTTC. Full variable domain (missing parts from reference TRBV19 and TRBJ2-7): DGGITQSPKYLFRKEGQNVTLSCEQNLNHDAMYWYRQDPGQGLRLIYYSQIVNDFQKGDIAEGYSVSREKKESFPLTVTSAQKNPTAFYLCASSPGTGGYEQYFGPGTRLTVT.

This clone was recorded only once. The gene calls are TRBV9 and TRBJ2-1; 7 bases align to TRBD1. Germline assignment: CDR1 SGDLS and CDR2 YYNGEE. The CDR3 consists of 15 residues. The ends lost 0 bases at V and 4 bases at J; junction bases unmatched: 4. This chain's CDR3 is CASSVELGQYNEQFF. The DNA for the CDR3 is TGTGCCAGCAGCGTAGAGCTGGGACAGTACAATGAGCAGTTCTTC.